This T cell receptor beta chain was sequenced for a study of blood T cell repertoires in COVID-19. As for the study in general: COVID-19 samples collected from the United States, Italy and Spain covered acute and convalescent phases. Nucleic acid was either cDNA or gDNA, and it came from T cells, B-cell-depleted T cells, or PBMCs.

Deletions cut 6 bases from V and 4 bases from J, with 18 bases between. From germline, CDR1 is MNHEY and CDR2 SMNVEV (reference sequence). This CDR3 region has 15 residues. The protocol was immunoSEQ multiplex PCR, while the TCRdb copy is restricted to in-frame clones and leaves out a portion. This sample has roughly 70,000 clones, with approximately 90% found just once. The source of this sequence is a human donor in a cohort sampled during active COVID-19. The sequenced material came from peripheral blood. This rearrangement joins TRBV27 to TRBJ1-2; D may be TRBD1 (6 bases). The CDR3: CASSPRTDSPYGYTF. Written as DNA, the CDR3 is TGTGCCAGCAGCCCCCGGACAGATAGTCCCTATGGCTACACCTTC.